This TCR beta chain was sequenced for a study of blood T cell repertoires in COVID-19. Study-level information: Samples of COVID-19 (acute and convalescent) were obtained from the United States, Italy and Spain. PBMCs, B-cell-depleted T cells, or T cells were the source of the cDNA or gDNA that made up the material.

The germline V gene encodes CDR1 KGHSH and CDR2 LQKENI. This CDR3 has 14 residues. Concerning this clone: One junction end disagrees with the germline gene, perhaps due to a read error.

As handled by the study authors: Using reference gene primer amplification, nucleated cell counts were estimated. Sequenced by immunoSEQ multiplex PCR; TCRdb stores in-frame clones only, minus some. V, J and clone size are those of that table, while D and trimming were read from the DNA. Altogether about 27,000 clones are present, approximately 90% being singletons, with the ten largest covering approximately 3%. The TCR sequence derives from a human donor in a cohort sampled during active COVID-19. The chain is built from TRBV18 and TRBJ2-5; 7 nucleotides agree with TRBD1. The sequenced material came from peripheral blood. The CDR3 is CASSPPGQQETQYF. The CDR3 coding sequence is TGTGCCAGCTCTCCACCGGGACAGCAAGAGACCCAGTACTTC.